The clone carrying this T cell receptor (beta chain) occurred many times. What it binds is unknown. Using its own MiXCR run on the 5' RACE reads, TCRdb lists one record per CDR3 protein. This sample has about 320,000 distinct CDR3 sequences, with 11% found just once. The sample comes from a study of CD8 T cells in ankylosing spondylitis. The ends were cut back, 5 bases at V and 3 bases at J, with 13 bases in the middle. The length of the CDR3 is 14 residues. The study, taken as a whole, reports: Disease-associated clones were reportedly significantly overrepresented in matched ankylosing spondylitis synovial fluid. Ankylosing spondylitis blood appeared to be characterized by a TCR beta motif of several highly homologous variants. Reactive arthritis synovial fluid and blood previously showed some of these motif variants.

This TCR was sampled from a female donor with ankylosing spondylitis or in good health (not recorded which). The gene calls are TRBV12-3 or TRBV12-4 and TRBJ2-5; perhaps D is TRBD1 or TRBD2 (6 bases each). Sequencing was carried out using blood, either unsorted or a sorted T cell fraction (not recorded which). In DNA, the CDR3 is TGTGCCAGCAGTCCCCTGAGGGGGGAAGAGACCCAGTACTTC. Its translation is CASSPLRGEETQYF.